This TCR beta chain was captured in a study of CD8+ T cells in alopecia areata. About this clone itself: Antigen specificity is unknown.

cDNA prepared by RNA extraction and subsequent reverse transcription served as the template for sequencing. Sequenced by immunoSEQ multiplex PCR; TCRdb stores in-frame clones only, minus some. Of 110,000 or so clones in the sample, about three fifths are singletons; the top ten hold roughly 30%. The CDR3 has 13 residues. V gave up 4 bases and J gave up 2 bases, with 8 bases separating them. CDR1 is SNHLY, CDR2 FYNNEI, per germline. Treatment given: oral pan-JAK inhibitor, 5-10 mg twice daily. Alopecia areata patients had lesional scalp punch biopsies and peripheral blood taken from them. Study-level results: In lesional scalp, particularly from alopecia totalis/universalis, clonality was higher than in normal scalp. Among the top 100, expanded CD8+ clones, as well as scalp clonality, were significantly decreased by tofacitinib.

Specimen: CD8+ T cells sorted from blood, collected at week 4, from a patient treated with tofacitinib. The chain links TRBV2 to TRBJ2-5; D unclear. The clonotype comes from a human donor with alopecia areata. This CDR3 reads CASSGHVQETQYF. The CDR3 DNA follows: TGTGCCAGCAGTGGACATGTTCAAGAGACCCAGTACTTC.